This TCR beta chain was recorded in a study of human T cells and chemical hapten exposure (dated by TCRdb to 2020 to 2022). Describing the broader study: For sensitization, 2% DPC in acetone was applied to a roughly 2 cm by roughly 2 cm area of upper inner arm skin. Patch tests used Finn chambers with 0.01% DPC on the upper back, scored after 6 days by International Contact Dermatitis Research Group standards. Alopecia areata with under or over 50% scalp involvement, alopecia totalis and alopecia universalis were represented in the patient cohort, which was mostly female. Libraries were pooled for sequencing, and per-sample TCR yields varied mainly because of small differences in library volumes within the pool. Peripheral blood TCR repertoire changes were tracked in vivo in alopecia patients during primary and secondary sensitization to the hapten diphenylcyclopropenone (DPC). Weekly therapeutic DPC doses were additionally applied to the scalp of patients throughout the approximately 24-week study period. Patient blood was sampled pre-sensitization (week 0) and at 2, 6 and about 24 weeks after DPC sensitization. About 30 alopecia patients provided blood for TCR sequencing at one to four time points (pre-sensitization, 2, 6 and 24 weeks).

The time point label, as the study defines it: patch test 1, 2 weeks after DPC sensitization. The treatment or condition label of this sample denotes: therapeutic diphenylcyclopropenone sensitization with weekly scalp DPC. Blood at each patch-test visit was drawn before the patch test was applied. Patients were considered eligible if aged 18 to 70, diagnosed with alopecia and deemed suitable for DPC therapy, and patients were excluded if pregnant. Total RNA was isolated from unfractionated whole blood collected in Tempus Blood RNA tubes. Library creation used RACE. Sequencer: NextSeq 500. During library preparation, unique molecular identifiers were attached to individual cDNA molecules so that TCRs could be counted in a quantitative, reproducible way. Each blood RNA sample was used to sequence both TCR alpha and TCR beta chains. Per the authors' processing: A median of roughly 99,000 TCRs per sample was observed, with a range of about 23,224 to 690,600. V, J and CDR3 annotation of the TCR reads was carried out using the Decombinator software suite. For PS versus PT1 abundance plots, all samples were subsampled to the same number of TCRs (28,000). Expanded TCRs were defined as absent before sensitization and observed at least eight times at the 2-week time point. TCRdb ran its own pipeline on the public reads, namely fastp trimming at Q25 and MiXCR clone calling, and kept in-frame beta chains. All rows with the same CDR3 protein become a single entry with the most common DNA and genes. The V and J calls follow TCRdb's processing rather than the paper's. Here the sample has over 45,000 distinct CDR3 sequences; over 7.5% occur a single time. Jointly, the top ten make up 13% of the sample.

On the study overall, not on this receptor specifically: Compared with pre-sensitization or healthy control sets, expanded TCRs formed significantly more large CDR3 similarity clusters, which is consistent with antigen-driven responses. All patients had alopecia, a presumed autoimmune disease, so their immune response might differ from that of healthy individuals. The number of TCRs above 1 in 1000 frequency did not change with DPC sensitization; there was no evidence of global repertoire structure alterations. After repeated subsampling, changes were observed in the strength of the expansion versus patch-test correlation and in the threshold at which the correlation became significant. Patch test score correlated positively with the number of PT1 expanded TCRs, reaching significance at thresholds 8, 16 and 32 but not at 4.

In this sample, this clonotype turned up many times. This clone's antigen is unknown. No base quality information exists; no much larger clone differs at one position. Based on the germline V gene, the CDR1 and CDR2 sequences are SGHTA and FQGTGA. From its cysteine to its phenylalanine, the CDR3 spans 16 amino acids. The read is trimmed to its CDR3 DNA, 48 bases read in frame from base 1. Cut back by 5 bases and 7 bases, the V and J ends lie 21 bases apart. The TCR comes from a woman between 35 and 50 years old with alopecia areata. Some clones in this sample may be carry-over from other donors' samples. The sequence joins TRBV7-3 to TRBJ1-5, with TRBD1 as a weak D call on 6 bases. The source was whole blood, collected in connection with sensitization to the hapten diphenylcyclopropenone (DPC). The CDR3 reads CASSEGQWFFAQPQHF. The nucleotide sequence is TGTGCCAGCAGCGAAGGACAGTGGTTTTTTGCGCAGCCCCAGCATTTT.